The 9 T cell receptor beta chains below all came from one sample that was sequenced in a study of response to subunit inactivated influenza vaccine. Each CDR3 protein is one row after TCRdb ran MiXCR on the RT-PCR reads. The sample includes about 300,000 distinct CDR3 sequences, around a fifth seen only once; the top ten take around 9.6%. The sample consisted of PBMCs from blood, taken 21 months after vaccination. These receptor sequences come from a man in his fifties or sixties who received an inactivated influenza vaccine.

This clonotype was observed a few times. In DNA, the CDR3 is TGTGCCAGCAGCCGCACTCTCGTGAACACTGAAGCTTTCTTT. Protein product: CASSRTLVNTEAFF. V and J are TRBV6-1 and TRBJ1-1; D gene uncertain. V lost 6 bases and J 0 bases, leaving 11 bases between the germline ends. The CDR3 loop spans 14 amino acids. Germline V gene data show CDR1 as MNHNS and CDR2 as SASEGT.

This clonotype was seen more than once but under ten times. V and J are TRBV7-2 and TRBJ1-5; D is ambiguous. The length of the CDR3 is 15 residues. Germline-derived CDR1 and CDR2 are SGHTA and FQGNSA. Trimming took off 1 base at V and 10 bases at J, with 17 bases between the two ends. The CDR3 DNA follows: TGTGCCAGCAGCTTAGAAGGTGACGGCTTCGACCCCCAGCATTTT. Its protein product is CASSLEGDGFDPQHF.

CDR3 protein: CASSVAGQTYYNSPLHF. The CDR3 DNA sequence: TGTGCCAGCAGCGTAGCAGGACAGACCTACTATAATTCACCCCTCCACTTT. The rearrangement joins TRBV2 to TRBJ1-6, with D possibly TRBD1 on 6 matching bases. The CDR3 has 17 amino acids. V lost 6 bases and J 3 bases, leaving 18 bases between the germline ends. In germline, CDR1 is SNHLY, CDR2 FYNNEI.

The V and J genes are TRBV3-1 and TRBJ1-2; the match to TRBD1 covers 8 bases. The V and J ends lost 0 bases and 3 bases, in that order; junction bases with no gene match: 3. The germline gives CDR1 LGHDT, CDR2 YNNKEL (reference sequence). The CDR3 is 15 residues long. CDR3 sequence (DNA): TGTGCCAGCAGCCAAGATAGGACAGGGCACTATGGCTACACCTTC. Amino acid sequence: CASSQDRTGHYGYTF.

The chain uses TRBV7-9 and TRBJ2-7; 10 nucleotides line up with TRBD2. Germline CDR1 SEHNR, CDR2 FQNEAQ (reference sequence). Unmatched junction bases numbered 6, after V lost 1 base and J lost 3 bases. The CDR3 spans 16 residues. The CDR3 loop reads CASSLGLAGDFYEQYF. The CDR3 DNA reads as TGTGCCAGCAGCTTAGGCCTAGCGGGAGATTTCTACGAGCAGTACTTC.

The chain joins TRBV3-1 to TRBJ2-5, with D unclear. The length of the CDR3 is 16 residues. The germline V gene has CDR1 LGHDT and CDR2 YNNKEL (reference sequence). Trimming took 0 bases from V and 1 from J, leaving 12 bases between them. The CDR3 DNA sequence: TGTGCCAGCAGCCAAGATCCATTCCGACGCCAAGAGACCCAGTACTTC. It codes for CASSQDPFRRQETQYF.

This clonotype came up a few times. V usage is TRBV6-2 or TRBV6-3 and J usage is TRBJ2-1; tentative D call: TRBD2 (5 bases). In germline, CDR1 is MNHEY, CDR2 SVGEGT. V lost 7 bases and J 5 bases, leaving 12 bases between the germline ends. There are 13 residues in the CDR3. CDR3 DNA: TGTGCCAGCACCAATGGGAGACACAATGAGCAGTTCTTC. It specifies CASTNGRHNEQFF.

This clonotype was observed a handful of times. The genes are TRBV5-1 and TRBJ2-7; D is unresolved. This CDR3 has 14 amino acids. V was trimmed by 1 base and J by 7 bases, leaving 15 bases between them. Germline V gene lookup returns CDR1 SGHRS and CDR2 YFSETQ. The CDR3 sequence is CASSLSSLREEQYF. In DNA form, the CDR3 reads TGCGCCAGCAGCTTGTCCTCTTTAAGGGAAGAGCAGTACTTC.

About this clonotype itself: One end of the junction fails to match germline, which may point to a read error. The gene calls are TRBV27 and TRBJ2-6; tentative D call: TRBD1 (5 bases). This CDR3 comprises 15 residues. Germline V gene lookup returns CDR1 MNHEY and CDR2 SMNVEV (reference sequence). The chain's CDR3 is CASSLIGSGANVPTF. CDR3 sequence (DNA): TGTGCCAGCAGTTTAATAGGGTCTGGGGCCAACGTCCCGACTTTC.